The present TCR beta chain was sequenced within a study of T cell repertoires in cytomegalovirus infection. Study-level points and caveats: In two of eight donors, the top clonotype was HLA-C-restricted CMV-specific.

The CDR3 loop spans 14 amino acids. From germline, CDR1 is SGHAT and CDR2 FQDESV (reference sequence). V was shortened by 3 bases and J by 7 bases, with 13 bases between the two germline ends. TCRdb re-called the reads with MiXCR, one entry per CDR3 protein. The repertoire holds roughly 280,000 distinct CDR3 sequences, with about an eighth as singletons. Ten or more counts support this clonotype. Its antigen is currently unknown. This clonotype was obtained from a human donor in good health (CMV status not recorded). Some clones in this sample may be carry-over from other donors' samples. What was sequenced was PBMCs. J is TRBJ2-1 and V is TRBV11-1; possible D gene TRBD2, 5 bases. CDR3 sequence reads: CASSFRLGSNEQFF. CDR3 sequence (DNA): TGTGCCAGCAGCTTCCGTCTGGGGAGTAATGAGCAGTTCTTC.